Reported below is one T cell receptor beta chain. Its antigen is still unknown. These data come from a study of cytomegalovirus exposure and HLA in healthy donors. General study points: Accurate prediction of HLA-A and HLA-B alleles (for most subjects) was reportedly achieved from TCR beta sequences. Some public TCRs appeared in many individuals, while most sequences were rare. Sequence variants that were highly shared formed a cluster that was likely a sequencing artifact.

The CDR3 consists of 13 residues. CDR1 and CDR2 from the germline V gene are SNHLY and FYNNEI. This PCR relied on a set of 60 Vbeta primers and 13 Jbeta primers. The assay was immunoSEQ multiplex PCR, and TCRdb's table has in-frame clones only and misses some. This sample has about 160,000 clones, with about 80% found just once. The sample taken for sequencing was PBMCs. This receptor was identified in a woman aged 50 to 60 in good health and CMV-seronegative. This sequence joins TRBV2 and TRBJ2-5; TRBD1 is a possible D gene (6 bases). The last part of the DNA fits TRBJ2-7 better; the J call may be wrong. CDR3 sequence (DNA): TGTGCCAGGACTGACAGGCATGGGGGCGAGCAGTACTTC. Its translation: CARTDRHGGEQYF.